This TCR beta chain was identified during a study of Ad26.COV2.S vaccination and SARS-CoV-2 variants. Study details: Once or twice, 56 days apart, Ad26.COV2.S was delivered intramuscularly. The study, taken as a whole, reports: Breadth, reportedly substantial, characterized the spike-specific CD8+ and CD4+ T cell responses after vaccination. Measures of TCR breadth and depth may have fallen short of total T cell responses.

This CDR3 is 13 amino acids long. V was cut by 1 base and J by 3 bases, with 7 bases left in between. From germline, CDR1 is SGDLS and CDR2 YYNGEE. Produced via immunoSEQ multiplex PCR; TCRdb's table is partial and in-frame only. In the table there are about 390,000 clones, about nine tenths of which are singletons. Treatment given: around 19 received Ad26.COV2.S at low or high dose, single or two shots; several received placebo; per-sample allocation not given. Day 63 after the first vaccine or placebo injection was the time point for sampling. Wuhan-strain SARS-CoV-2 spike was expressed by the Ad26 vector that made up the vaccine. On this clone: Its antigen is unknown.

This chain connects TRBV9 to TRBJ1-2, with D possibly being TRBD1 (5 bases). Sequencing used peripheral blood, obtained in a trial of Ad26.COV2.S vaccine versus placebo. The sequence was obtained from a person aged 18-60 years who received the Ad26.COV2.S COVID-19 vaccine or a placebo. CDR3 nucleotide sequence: TGTGCCAGCAGCGTATCCAGGGACTATGGCTACACCTTC. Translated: CASSVSRDYGYTF.